This T cell receptor (beta chain) came from a study of cytotoxic CD8 clonotypes in ibrutinib-treated CLL. Findings of the study overall: The study found public clonotypes uncommon, contracting or stable on treatment.

Turning to this clone: Its antigen is unidentified.

Sequencing was performed with immunoSEQ multiplex PCR; in TCRdb, only in-frame clones are kept and a portion is missing. This sample has more than 110,000 clones, with around 76% found just once. V was trimmed by 6 bases and J by 7 bases, leaving 10 bases between them. The V gene's germline CDR1 is MNHEY and CDR2 SVGAGI. CDR3 length: 12 residues. This TCR derives from a human donor with chronic lymphocytic leukemia. This rearrangement joins TRBV6-5 to TRBJ1-5; D gene ambiguous. Material: PBMCs, obtained after 24 months of ibrutinib treatment. The CDR3 nucleotides are TGTGCCAGCAGACGGGGAGGCCAGCCCCAGCATTTT. Its protein product is CASRRGGQPQHF.